Shown below are 16 T cell receptor beta chains from a single sample sequenced in a study of blood T cell repertoires in COVID-19. This table comes from immunoSEQ multiplex PCR, and its TCRdb copy is limited to in-frame clones, with some not included. This table holds about 180,000 clones, approximately 85% found once. The sample was peripheral blood. The receptors originated from a human donor with active or convalescent COVID-19. The donor label of this sample is uncertain.

The chain employs TRBV18 and TRBJ1-1; D call uncertain. Germline V gene lookup returns CDR1 KGHSH and CDR2 LQKENI. With 4 bases removed from V and 0 bases from J, the gap between germline ends came to 6 bases. The CDR3 sequence is 13 residues long. The CDR3 DNA reads as TGTGCCAGCTCACGCGGCATGAACACTGAAGCTTTCTTT. Protein product: CASSRGMNTEAFF.

The chain uses TRBV28 and TRBJ2-3, with 8 bases aligning to TRBD2. The CDR3 sequence is 15 residues long. Trimming took 7 bases from V and 2 from J; bases not matched to a gene: 8. The germline V gene encodes CDR1 MDHEN and CDR2 SYDVKM. CDR3 DNA: TGTGCCAGCAACCCTGCGGGGGGTTTCACAGATACGCAGTATTTT. Amino acids: CASNPAGGFTDTQYF.

The chain is built from TRBV7-9 and TRBJ1-5, with 8 bases matching TRBD1. The CDR3 is 13 amino acids. Germline CDR1 is SEHNR and CDR2 is FQNEAQ (reference sequence). Losses at the gene ends were 3 bases for V and 5 bases for J; bases not matched to a gene: 0. CDR3 protein: CASSLTGDQPQHF. CDR3 sequence (DNA): TGTGCCAGCAGCTTGACAGGGGATCAGCCCCAGCATTTT. Combining the CDR3 with reference TRBV7-9 and TRBJ1-5 gives the whole variable domain DTGVSQNPRHKITKRGQNVTFRCDPISEHNRLYWYRQTLGQGPEFLTYFQNEAQLEKSRLLSDRFSAERPKGSFSTLEIQRTEQGDSAMYLCASSLTGDQPQHFGDGTRLSIL.

This clone was observed once. CDR3 sequence reads: CASSYSWRGGYEQYF. DNA for the CDR3: TGTGCCAGCAGTTACTCGTGGAGGGGCGGGTACGAGCAGTACTTC. The chain recombines TRBV6-5 with TRBJ2-7; TRBD2 is a possible D gene (6 bases). CDR1 is MNHEY, CDR2 SVGAGI, per germline. Between the trimmed V and J ends, which lost 0 bases and 4 bases, there was a span of 13 bases. CDR3 length: 15 amino acids.

This rearrangement joins TRBV5-4 to TRBJ2-2, with TRBD2 identical over 8 bases. The CDR3 sequence is 16 residues long. The V gene's germline CDR1 is SGHNT and CDR2 YYREEE (reference sequence). V lost 4 bases, J lost 4 bases, and 9 bases stayed unmatched. This CDR3 is CASSPSGGAFTGELFF. The CDR3 DNA reads as TGTGCCAGCAGCCCGTCGGGGGGGGCGTTCACCGGGGAGCTGTTTTTT.

The chain joins TRBV7-2 to TRBJ2-3; 7 bases match TRBD2. CDR1 is SGHTA and CDR2 is FQGNSA in the germline V gene. CDR3 length equals 19 residues. After removal of 0 bases from V and 4 bases from J, the junction contained 16 bases not matched to a gene. CDR3 protein: CASSLALRLAATPADTQYF. CDR3 DNA: TGTGCCAGCAGCTTAGCGCTGAGGCTAGCGGCCACACCGGCAGATACGCAGTATTTT.

This clone was detected only once. The chain is built from TRBV5-1 and TRBJ2-5; TRBD1 might be the D (6 bases). Trimming left V 3 bases short and J 1 base short, with 16 bases between. The CDR3 is 16 amino acids. The germline V gene encodes CDR1 SGHRS and CDR2 YFSETQ. CDR3 sequence (DNA): TGCGCCAGCAGCTCGAATACAGGGCCCCCCCAAGAGACCCAGTACTTC. It yields the protein CASSSNTGPPQETQYF. The entire variable domain, with the rest obtained from reference TRBV5-1 and TRBJ2-5, is as follows: KAGVTQTPRYLIKTRGQQVTLSCSPISGHRSVSWYQQTPGQGLQFLFEYFSETQRNKGNFPGRFSGRQFSNSRSEMNVSTLELGDSALYLCASSSNTGPPQETQYFGPGTRLLVL.

V is TRBV5-1 and J is TRBJ2-3, with 8 bases lining up with TRBD2. Germline lookup yields CDR1 SGHRS and CDR2 YFSETQ. V shed 7 bases and J 0 bases; nucleotides not matched to a gene: 7. CDR3 size: 15 residues. In DNA form, the CDR3 reads TGCGCCAGCCATAGCGGGGCCACAAGCACAGATACGCAGTATTTT. Its translation: CASHSGATSTDTQYF.

The chain links TRBV29-1 to TRBJ2-3, with TRBD1 as a possible D gene (5 bases). The CDR3 is 15 amino acids. The V and J ends lost 1 base and 4 bases respectively, with 15 bases between them. The germline V gene encodes CDR1 SQVTM and CDR2 ANQGSEA. In DNA form, the CDR3 reads TGCAGCGTTGAAGGCCAGGGTATGGTGTCAGATACGCAGTATTTT. Residues: CSVEGQGMVSDTQYF.

The CDR3, as DNA: TGTGCCAGCAGTTTCGCGGCGGGGCCATCCTACGAGCAGTACTTC. As protein: CASSFAAGPSYEQYF. The chain links TRBV28 to TRBJ2-7, with D maybe TRBD2 (6 bases). CDR1 is MDHEN and CDR2 is SYDVKM in the germline V gene. With 3 bases removed from V and 1 base from J, the gap between germline ends came to 13 bases. The CDR3 is 15 residues long.

The gene calls are TRBV28 and TRBJ1-2; D unresolved. Trimming took 2 bases from V and 5 from J, leaving 9 bases between them. CDR1 and CDR2 from the germline V gene are MDHEN and SYDVKM. CDR3 length: 13 amino acids. CDR3 residues: CASSLRREYGYTF. The CDR3 bases are TGTGCCAGCAGTTTACGTAGGGAGTATGGCTACACCTTC.

This clone was found a few times. The V gene is TRBV7-9, the J gene TRBJ1-6, with TRBD1 matching 10 bases. CDR3 size: 14 residues. Per the germline V gene, CDR1 is SEHNR and CDR2 is FQNEAQ (reference sequence). After removal of 4 bases from V and 10 bases from J, the junction contained 4 bases not matched to a gene. CDR3 residues: CASSWDRGSSPLHF. CDR3 nucleotides: TGTGCCAGCAGCTGGGACAGGGGCTCGTCACCCCTCCACTTT. Using reference TRBV7-9 and TRBJ1-6 for the parts outside the CDR3, the full variable domain is DTGVSQNPRHKITKRGQNVTFRCDPISEHNRLYWYRQTLGQGPEFLTYFQNEAQLEKSRLLSDRFSAERPKGSFSTLEIQRTEQGDSAMYLCASSWDRGSSPLHFGNGTRLTVT.

The chain carries TRBV2 and TRBJ1-3; a weak D match, TRBD1 (5 bases). Trimming shortened V by 4 bases and J by 8 bases, and 15 bases separated the two germline ends. CDR3 length: 14 amino acids. From germline, CDR1 is SNHLY and CDR2 FYNNEI. As DNA, the CDR3 is TGTGCCAGCAGTGCCCGGGGGGGGGTTGACACCATATATTTT. The encoded protein is CASSARGGVDTIYF.

This chain uses TRBV19 with TRBJ1-6; the D gene is possibly TRBD1 (6 bases). CDR3 length: 13 residues. Germline V gene data show CDR1 as LNHDA and CDR2 as SQIVND (reference sequence). Trimming left V 9 bases short and J 9 bases short, with 15 bases between. CDR3 sequence reads: CASQTGQGSPLHF. The DNA for the CDR3 is TGTGCCAGCCAAACAGGGCAAGGTTCACCCCTCCACTTT.

This chain links TRBV6-2 or TRBV6-3 with TRBJ2-7, with 9 bases aligning to TRBD2. The CDR3 has 16 residues. CDR1 is MNHEY and CDR2 is SVGEGT in the germline V gene. V shed 2 bases, J shed 2 bases, and the junction held 7 bases outside the gene matches. The DNA for the CDR3 is TGTGCCAGCAGTTACGACGGTAGCGGGGGAACCTACGAGCAGTACTTC. This codes for CASSYDGSGGTYEQYF.

V usage is TRBV5-4 and J usage is TRBJ2-7, with 15 nucleotides matching TRBD2. Looked up from germline, CDR1 is SGHNT and CDR2 is YYREEE (reference sequence). The ends lost 3 bases at V and 7 bases at J; junction bases unmatched: 5. The CDR3 spans 15 residues. CDR3 amino acids: CASSSGTSGGREQYF. The CDR3 DNA is TGTGCCAGCAGCTCCGGGACTAGCGGGGGGCGAGAGCAGTACTTC. Full variable domain (remainder filled in from reference TRBV5-4 and TRBJ2-7): ETGVTQSPTHLIKTRGQQVTLRCSSQSGHNTVSWYQQALGQGPQFIFQYYREEENGRGNFPPRFSGLQFPNYSSELNVNALELDDSALYLCASSSGTSGGREQYFGPGTRLTVT.